This TCR beta chain was profiled in a study of OX40 agonist ivuxolimab in advanced cancers. A single count supports this clone. Measured with immunoSEQ multiplex PCR; TCRdb has only the in-frame clones, and not every one. Among 47,000 or so clones listed, around 84% were seen once. The CDR3 runs 12 residues. Trimming removed 2 bases at V and 6 bases at J, with 9 bases between. CDR1 and CDR2 (germline): SGHNT, YYREEE (reference sequence). V usage is TRBV5-4 and J usage is TRBJ2-7; D is unresolved. The sequencing used CD4+ or CD8+ T cells sorted from blood, collected in a trial of the OX40 agonist ivuxolimab. This receptor was obtained from an adult with an advanced solid tumor such as melanoma, head and neck, liver or kidney cancer. As DNA, the CDR3 is TGTGCCAGCAGCTTAGGCGACCGCGAGCAGTACTTC. As protein: CASSLGDREQYF.